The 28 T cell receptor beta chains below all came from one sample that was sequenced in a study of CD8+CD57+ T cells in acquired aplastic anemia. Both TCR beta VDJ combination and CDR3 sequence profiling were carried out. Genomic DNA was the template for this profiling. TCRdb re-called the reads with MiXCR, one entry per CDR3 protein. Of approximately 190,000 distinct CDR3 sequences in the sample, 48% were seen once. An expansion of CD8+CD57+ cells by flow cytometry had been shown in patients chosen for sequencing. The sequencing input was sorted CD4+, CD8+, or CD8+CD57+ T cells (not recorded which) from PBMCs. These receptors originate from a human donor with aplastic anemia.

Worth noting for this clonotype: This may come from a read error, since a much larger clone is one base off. The CDR3, as DNA: TGTGCCAGCAGTGAGAGGCCCCTGAACACCGGGGGGCTGTTTTTT. This sequence encodes CASSERPLNTGGLFF. The rearrangement uses TRBV6-4 and TRBJ2-2; D might be TRBD2 (6 bases). The CDR3 runs to 15 residues. Germline values: CDR1 MRHNA, CDR2 SNTAGT.

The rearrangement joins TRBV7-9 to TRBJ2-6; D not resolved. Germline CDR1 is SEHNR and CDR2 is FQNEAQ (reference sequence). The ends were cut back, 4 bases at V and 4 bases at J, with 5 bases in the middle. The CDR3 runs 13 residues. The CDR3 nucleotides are TGTGCCAGCAGCTCCGCCGGGGCCAACGTCCTGACTTTC. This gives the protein CASSSAGANVLTF.

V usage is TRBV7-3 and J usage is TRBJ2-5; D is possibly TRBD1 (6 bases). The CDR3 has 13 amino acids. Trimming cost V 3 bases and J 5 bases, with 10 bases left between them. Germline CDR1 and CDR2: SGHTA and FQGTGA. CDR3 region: CASSFGQGETQYF. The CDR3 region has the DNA TGTGCCAGCAGCTTTGGGCAGGGGGAGACCCAGTACTTC. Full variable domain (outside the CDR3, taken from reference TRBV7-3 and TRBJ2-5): GAGVSQTPSNKVTEKGKYVELRCDPISGHTALYWYRQSLGQGPEFLIYFQGTGAADDSGLPNDRFFAVRPEGSVSTLKIQRTERGDSAVYLCASSFGQGETQYFGPGTRLLVL.

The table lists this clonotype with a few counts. The CDR3 is CASSLLAGGPKTQYF. CDR3 in DNA: TGTGCCAGCAGCTTACTAGCGGGAGGGCCTAAGACCCAGTACTTC. The chain has TRBV12-3 or TRBV12-4 and TRBJ2-5, with 13 nucleotides matching TRBD2. V lost 6 bases to trimming and J lost 6 bases; unmatched junction nucleotides: 7. The CDR3 covers 15 residues.

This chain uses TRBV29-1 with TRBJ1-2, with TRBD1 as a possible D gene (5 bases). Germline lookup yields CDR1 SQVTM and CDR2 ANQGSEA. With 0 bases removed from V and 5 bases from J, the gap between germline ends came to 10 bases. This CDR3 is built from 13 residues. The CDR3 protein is CSVEDQGRYGYTF. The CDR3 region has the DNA TGCAGCGTTGAAGATCAGGGTAGATATGGCTACACCTTC. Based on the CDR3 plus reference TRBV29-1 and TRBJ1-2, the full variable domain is SAVISQKPSRDICQRGTSLTIQCQVDSQVTMMFWYRQQPGQSLTLIATANQGSEATYESGFVIDKFPISRPNLTFSTLTVSNMSPEDSSIYLCSVEDQGRYGYTFGSGTRLTVV.

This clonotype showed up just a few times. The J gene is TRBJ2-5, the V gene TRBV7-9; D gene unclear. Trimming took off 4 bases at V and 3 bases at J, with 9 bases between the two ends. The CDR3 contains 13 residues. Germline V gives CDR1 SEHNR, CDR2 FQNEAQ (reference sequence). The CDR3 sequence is CASSYGPEETQYF. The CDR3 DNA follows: TGTGCCAGCAGCTACGGGCCCGAAGAGACCCAGTACTTC.

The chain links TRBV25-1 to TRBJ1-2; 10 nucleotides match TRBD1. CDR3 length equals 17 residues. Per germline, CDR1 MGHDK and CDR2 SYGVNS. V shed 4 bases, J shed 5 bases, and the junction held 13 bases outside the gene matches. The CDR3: CASSGSLGTGEGYGYTF. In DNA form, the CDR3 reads TGTGCCAGCAGTGGGTCGCTGGGGACAGGGGAGGGGTATGGCTACACCTTC.

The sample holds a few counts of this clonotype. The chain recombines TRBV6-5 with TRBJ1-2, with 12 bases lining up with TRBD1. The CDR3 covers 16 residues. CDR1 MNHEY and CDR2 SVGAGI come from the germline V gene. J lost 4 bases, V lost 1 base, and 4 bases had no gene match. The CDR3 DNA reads TGTGCCAGCAGTTACTTTCAGGGACAGGGGGCCTATGGCTACACCTTC. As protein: CASSYFQGQGAYGYTF.

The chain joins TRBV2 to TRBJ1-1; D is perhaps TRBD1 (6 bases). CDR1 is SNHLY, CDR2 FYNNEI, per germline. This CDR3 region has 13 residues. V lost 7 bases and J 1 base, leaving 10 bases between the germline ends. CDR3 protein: CASTGQPNTEAFF. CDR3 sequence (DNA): TGTGCCAGCACAGGACAGCCGAACACTGAAGCTTTCTTT. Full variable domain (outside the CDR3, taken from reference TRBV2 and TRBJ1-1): EPEVTQTPSHQVTQMGQEVILRCVPISNHLYFYWYRQILGQKVEFLVSFYNNEISEKSEIFDDQFSVERPDGSNFTLKIRSTKLEDSAMYFCASTGQPNTEAFFGQGTRLTVV.

The CDR3 loop reads CASSQAWRGWEQYF. CDR3 nucleotides: TGCGCCAGCAGCCAAGCCTGGAGGGGCTGGGAGCAGTACTTC. The chain combines TRBV4-3 with TRBJ2-7; D perhaps matches TRBD2 (6 bases). The V gene's germline CDR1 is LGHNA and CDR2 YSLEER. V gave up 1 base and J gave up 7 bases, with 14 bases separating them. The CDR3 is 14 amino acids.

The DNA of the CDR3 is TGTGCCAGTAGTTCCCAAAAGACAGGGGACGAGCAGTACTTC. It codes for CASSSQKTGDEQYF. The chain joins TRBV19 to TRBJ2-7; 8 bases map to TRBD1. The V and J ends lost 5 bases and 5 bases, in that order; junction bases with no gene match: 8. The CDR3 has 14 residues. CDR1 is LNHDA and CDR2 is SQIVND in the germline V gene (reference sequence).

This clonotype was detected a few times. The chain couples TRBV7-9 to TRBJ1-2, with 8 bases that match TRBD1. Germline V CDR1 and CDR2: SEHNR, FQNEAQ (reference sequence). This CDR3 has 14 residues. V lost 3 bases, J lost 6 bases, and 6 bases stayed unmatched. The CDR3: CASSLAGQGNGYTF. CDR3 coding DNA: TGTGCCAGCAGCTTGGCCGGACAGGGAAATGGCTACACCTTC.

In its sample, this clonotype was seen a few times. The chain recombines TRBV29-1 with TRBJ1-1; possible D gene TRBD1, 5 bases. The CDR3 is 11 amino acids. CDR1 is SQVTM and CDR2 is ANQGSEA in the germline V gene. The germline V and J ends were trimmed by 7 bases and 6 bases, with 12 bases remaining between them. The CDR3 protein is CSGGGGAEAFF. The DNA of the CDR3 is TGCAGCGGGGGGGGAGGCGCTGAAGCTTTCTTT.

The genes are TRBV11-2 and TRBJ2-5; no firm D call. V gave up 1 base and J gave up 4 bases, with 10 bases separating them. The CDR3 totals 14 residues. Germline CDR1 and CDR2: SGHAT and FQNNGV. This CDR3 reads CASSLGAGSETQYF. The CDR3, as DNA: TGTGCCAGCAGCTTAGGAGCCGGATCAGAGACCCAGTACTTC.

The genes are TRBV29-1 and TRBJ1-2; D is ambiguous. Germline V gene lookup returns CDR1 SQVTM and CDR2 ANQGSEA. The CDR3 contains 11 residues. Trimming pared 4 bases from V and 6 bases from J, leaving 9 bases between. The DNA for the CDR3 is TGCAGCGTTGGTCTTGGGGATGGCTACACCTTC. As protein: CSVGLGDGYTF.

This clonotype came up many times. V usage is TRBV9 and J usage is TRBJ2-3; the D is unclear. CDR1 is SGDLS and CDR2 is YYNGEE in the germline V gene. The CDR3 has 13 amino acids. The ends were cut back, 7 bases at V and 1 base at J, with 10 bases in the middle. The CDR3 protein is CASQGRGTDTQYF. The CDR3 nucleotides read TGTGCCAGCCAAGGACGGGGCACAGATACGCAGTATTTT.

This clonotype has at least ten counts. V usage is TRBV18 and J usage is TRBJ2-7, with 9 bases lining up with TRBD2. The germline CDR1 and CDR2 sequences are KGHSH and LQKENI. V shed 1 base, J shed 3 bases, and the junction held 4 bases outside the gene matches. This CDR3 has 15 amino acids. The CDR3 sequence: CASSPLAGVSYEQYF. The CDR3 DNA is TGTGCCAGCTCACCACTAGCGGGAGTCAGCTACGAGCAGTACTTC.

The CDR3 DNA follows: TGTGCCAGCAGCTCGCGGGGGGTTCGGAACACTGAAGCTTTCTTT. Protein: CASSSRGVRNTEAFF. The gene calls are TRBV25-1 and TRBJ1-1; D perhaps matches TRBD1 (5 bases). Deletions cut 6 bases from V and 1 base from J, with 15 bases between. CDR3 size: 15 residues. Germline V CDR1 and CDR2: MGHDK, SYGVNS.

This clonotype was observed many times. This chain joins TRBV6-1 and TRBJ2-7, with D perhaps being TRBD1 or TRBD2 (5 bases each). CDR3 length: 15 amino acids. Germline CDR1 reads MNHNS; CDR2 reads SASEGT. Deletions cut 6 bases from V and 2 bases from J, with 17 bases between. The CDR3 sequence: CASRLRWDGTYEQYF. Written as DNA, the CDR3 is TGTGCCAGCAGACTTCGGTGGGACGGAACCTACGAGCAGTACTTC.

In nucleotides, the CDR3 is TGTGCCAGCAGCCATCCCCAACAAGAGCAGTACTTC. Translated, it gives CASSHPQQEQYF. V and J are TRBV7-2 and TRBJ2-7; D unclear. The CDR3 covers 12 residues. The V gene's germline CDR1 is SGHTA and CDR2 FQGNSA. The V end lost 5 bases, the J end lost 7 bases, and 12 bases lay between the germline ends.

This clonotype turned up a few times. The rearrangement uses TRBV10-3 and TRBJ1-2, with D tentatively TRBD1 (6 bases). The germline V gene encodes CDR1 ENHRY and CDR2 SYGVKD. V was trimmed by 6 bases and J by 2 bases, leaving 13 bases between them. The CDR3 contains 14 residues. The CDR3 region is CAIRSGQGNYGYTF. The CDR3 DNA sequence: TGTGCCATCAGAAGTGGGCAGGGGAACTATGGCTACACCTTC.

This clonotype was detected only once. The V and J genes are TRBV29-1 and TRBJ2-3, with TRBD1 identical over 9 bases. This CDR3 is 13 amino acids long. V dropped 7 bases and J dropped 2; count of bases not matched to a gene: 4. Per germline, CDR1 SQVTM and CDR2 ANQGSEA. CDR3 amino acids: CSGRDRDTDTQYF. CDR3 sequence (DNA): TGCAGCGGGAGGGACAGGGACACAGATACGCAGTATTTT.

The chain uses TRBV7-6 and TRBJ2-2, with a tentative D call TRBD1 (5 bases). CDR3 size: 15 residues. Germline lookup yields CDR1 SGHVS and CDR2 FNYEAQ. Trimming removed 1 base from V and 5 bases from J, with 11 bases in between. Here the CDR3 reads CASSLVAGRTGELFF. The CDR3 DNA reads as TGTGCCAGCAGCTTAGTGGCAGGGCGGACCGGGGAGCTGTTTTTT.

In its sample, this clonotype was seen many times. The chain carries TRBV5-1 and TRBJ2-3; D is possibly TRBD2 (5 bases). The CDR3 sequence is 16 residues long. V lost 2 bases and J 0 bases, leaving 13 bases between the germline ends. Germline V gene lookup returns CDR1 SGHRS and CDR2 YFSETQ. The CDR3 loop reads CASSLPRGGSTDTQYF. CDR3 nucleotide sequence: TGCGCCAGCAGCTTACCCCGAGGCGGGAGCACAGATACGCAGTATTTT.

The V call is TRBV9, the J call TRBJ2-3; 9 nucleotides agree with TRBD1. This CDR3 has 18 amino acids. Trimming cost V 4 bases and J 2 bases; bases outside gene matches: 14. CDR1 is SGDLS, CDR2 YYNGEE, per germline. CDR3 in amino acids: CASSPGNRGLSATDTQYF. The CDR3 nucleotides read TGTGCCAGCAGCCCTGGGAACAGGGGGCTCTCCGCCACAGATACGCAGTATTTT. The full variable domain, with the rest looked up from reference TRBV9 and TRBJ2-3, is DSGVTQTPKHLITATGQRVTLRCSPRSGDLSVYWYQQSLDQGLQFLIQYYNGEERAKGNILERFSAQQFPDLHSELNLSSLELGDSALYFCASSPGNRGLSATDTQYFGPGTRLTVL.

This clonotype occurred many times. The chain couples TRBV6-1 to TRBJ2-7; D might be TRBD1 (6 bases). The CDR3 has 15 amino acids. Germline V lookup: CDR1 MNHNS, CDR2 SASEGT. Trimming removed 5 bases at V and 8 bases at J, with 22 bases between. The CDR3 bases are TGTGCCAGCAGTCTACATGACAGGTTGGCCCTACAGCAGTACTTC. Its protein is CASSLHDRLALQQYF.

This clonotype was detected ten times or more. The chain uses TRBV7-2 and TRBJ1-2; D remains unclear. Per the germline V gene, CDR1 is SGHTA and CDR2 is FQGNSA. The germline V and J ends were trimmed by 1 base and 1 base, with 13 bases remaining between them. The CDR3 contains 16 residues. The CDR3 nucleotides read TGTGCCAGCAGCTTAGTGGAGTCCTTTGATAACTATGGCTACACCTTC. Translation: CASSLVESFDNYGYTF.

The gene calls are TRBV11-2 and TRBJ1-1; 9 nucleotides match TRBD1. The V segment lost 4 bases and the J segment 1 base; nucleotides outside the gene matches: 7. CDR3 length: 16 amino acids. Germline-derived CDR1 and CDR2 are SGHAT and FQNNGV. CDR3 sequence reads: CASSSGQGVGNTEAFF. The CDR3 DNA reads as TGTGCCAGCAGCTCGGGACAGGGAGTGGGGAACACTGAAGCTTTCTTT.